These 20 T cell receptor beta chains originate from one sample sequenced in a study of blood T cell repertoires in COVID-19. Data came from immunoSEQ multiplex PCR; TCRdb stores just in-frame clones and leaves some out. The profile shows about 220,000 clones, roughly 90% of them singletons. Sequencing was done on a sample of PBMCs or T cells enriched from blood (not recorded which). Source of these receptors: a man aged 25-40 years who had been exposed to COVID-19.

CDR3 residues: CASSDRLAGGYEQFF. Here the CDR3 DNA reads TGTGCCAGCAGCGATCGACTAGCGGGGGGGTATGAGCAGTTCTTC. V gene TRBV5-5 combines with J gene TRBJ2-1; 14 bases fit TRBD2. This CDR3 comprises 15 residues. The germline CDR1 and CDR2 sequences are SGHKS and YYEKEE (reference sequence). V trimming: 4 bases; J trimming: 8 bases; junction bases outside the gene matches: 5.

In nucleotides, the CDR3 is TGTGCCAGCAGTTACACTCTCAGGGGCTCACCCCTCCACTTT. Translation: CASSYTLRGSPLHF. This chain links TRBV6-5 with TRBJ1-6; perhaps TRBD1 as D (6 bases). This CDR3 has 14 residues. Trimming removed 2 bases from V and 10 bases from J, with 12 bases in between. Germline lookup yields CDR1 MNHEY and CDR2 SVGAGI.

This rearrangement joins TRBV6-4 to TRBJ2-5; TRBD2 is a possible D gene (5 bases). The germline gives CDR1 MRHNA, CDR2 SNTAGT. The germline V and J ends were trimmed by 4 bases and 3 bases, with 9 bases remaining between them. The CDR3 is 13 amino acids. CDR3 sequence reads: CASSVQAEETQYF. CDR3 sequence (DNA): TGTGCCAGCAGTGTTCAAGCGGAAGAGACCCAGTACTTC.

The chain is built from TRBV28 and TRBJ1-1; TRBD1 matches 9 bases. The CDR3 runs 17 residues. Unmatched junction bases numbered 17, after V lost 1 base and J lost 11 bases. The germline V gene encodes CDR1 MDHEN and CDR2 SYDVKM. CDR3 region: CASSLLAGGQGVTGAFF. CDR3 DNA: TGTGCCAGCAGTTTATTAGCGGGGGGACAGGGTGTCACAGGGGCTTTCTTT.

CDR3 nucleotides: TGTGCCAGCAGCTCTATGACAGTTAGCACAGATACGCAGTATTTT. As protein: CASSSMTVSTDTQYF. The rearrangement joins TRBV11-1 to TRBJ2-3; maybe TRBD1 (5 bases). The CDR3 is 15 residues long. The V end lost 4 bases, the J end lost 0 bases, and 11 bases lay between the germline ends. Germline-derived CDR1 and CDR2 are SGHAT and FQDESV (reference sequence).

This chain joins TRBV7-6 and TRBJ1-1, with D possibly TRBD1 on 6 matching bases. Germline CDR1 SGHVS, CDR2 FNYEAQ. V was trimmed by 5 bases and J by 0 bases, leaving 13 bases between them. The CDR3 consists of 15 residues. The CDR3 DNA is TGTGCCAGCAGCCCCCGGACAGCCATGAACACTGAAGCTTTCTTT. Its protein product is CASSPRTAMNTEAFF. Supplemented by reference TRBV7-6 and TRBJ1-1, the full variable domain reads GAGVSQSPRYKVTKRGQDVALRCDPISGHVSLYWYRQALGQGPEFLTYFNYEAQQDKSGLPNDRFSAERPEGSISTLTIQRTEQRDSAMYRCASSPRTAMNTEAFFGQGTRLTVV.

This rearrangement joins TRBV11-2 to TRBJ1-6, with D hard to call. CDR3 length: 16 residues. Trimming stripped 0 bases from V and 8 bases from J, with 14 bases between. Germline loops: CDR1 SGHAT, CDR2 FQNNGV. The CDR3, as DNA: TGTGCCAGCAGCTTAGAAAGTTCACCGACACATTCACCCCTCCACTTT. This gives the protein CASSLESSPTHSPLHF.

The sample holds a few counts of this clone. This chain joins TRBV4-1 and TRBJ1-4; no clear D gene. Germline V CDR1 and CDR2: MGHRA, YSYEKL. The V end was cut by 6 bases, the J end by 0 bases, with 17 bases between. The CDR3 spans 17 residues. Here the CDR3 reads CASRDGSRSTTNEKLFF. The CDR3 DNA reads as TGCGCCAGCAGGGACGGGAGCAGATCCACAACTAATGAAAAACTGTTTTTT.

This chain links TRBV30 with TRBJ1-2; no clear D. V was trimmed by 0 bases and J by 4 bases, leaving 9 bases between them. CDR1 and CDR2 (germline): GTSNPN, SVGIG (reference sequence). The CDR3 has 13 amino acids. Written as DNA, the CDR3 is TGTGCCTGGAGTGTACCGGAGGGCTATGGCTACACCTTC. Its translation is CAWSVPEGYGYTF.

CDR3 amino acids: CASSISTGKETQYF. The CDR3 coding sequence is TGTGCCAGTAGTATATCGACAGGGAAGGAGACCCAGTACTTC. The chain uses TRBV19 and TRBJ2-5; 7 bases agree with TRBD1. The CDR3 sequence is 14 residues long. CDR1 and CDR2 from the germline V gene are LNHDA and SQIVND (reference sequence). Losses at the gene ends were 2 bases for V and 5 bases for J; bases not matched to a gene: 5.

The chain couples TRBV19 to TRBJ2-1, with D uncertain. CDR1 is LNHDA and CDR2 is SQIVND in the germline V gene (reference sequence). Trimming pared 11 bases from V and 5 bases from J, leaving 13 bases between. The CDR3 totals 12 residues. The CDR3 coding sequence is TGTGCCCCTAGTCGATATGACAATGAGCAGTTCTTC. This translates into CAPSRYDNEQFF.

The J gene is TRBJ2-5, the V gene TRBV27; 9 positions agree with TRBD1. V was clipped by 5 bases and J by 3 bases; unmatched bases: 13. This CDR3 is built from 17 residues. CDR1 is MNHEY, CDR2 SMNVEV, per germline (reference sequence). The CDR3 protein is CASSQGPGTGTKETQYF. CDR3 sequence (DNA): TGTGCCAGCAGTCAGGGCCCTGGGACAGGGACTAAAGAGACCCAGTACTTC.

This rearrangement joins TRBV19 to TRBJ1-2, with 9 bases aligning to TRBD1. The CDR3 covers 14 residues. V shed 4 bases, J shed 9 bases, and the junction held 9 bases outside the gene matches. From germline, CDR1 is LNHDA and CDR2 SQIVND (reference sequence). The CDR3 nucleotides are TGTGCCAGTAGTAAGGAGGGACAGGGTGTGAGCTACACCTTC. As protein: CASSKEGQGVSYTF.

This CDR3 reads CASSPRVSGGARRSSYNEQFF. For the CDR3, the DNA is TGTGCCAGCAGCCCCCGGGTAAGCGGGGGGGCCCGACGGTCGTCCTACAATGAGCAGTTCTTC. The rearrangement joins TRBV3-1 (or the pseudogene TRBV3-2) to TRBJ2-1; TRBD2 aligns across 10 bases. The CDR3 is 21 residues long. From germline, CDR1 is LGHDT and CDR2 YNNKEL (reference sequence). J gave up 1 base and V 4 bases, and 19 bases lay outside the gene matches.

The V and J genes are TRBV9 and TRBJ1-2, with a weak D call TRBD1 (5 bases). The CDR3 extends over 16 amino acids. CDR1 and CDR2 (germline): SGDLS, YYNGEE. Trimming pared 0 bases from V and 2 bases from J, leaving 14 bases between. For the CDR3, the DNA is TGTGCCAGCAGCGTAGGGGCGATACCAGGGAACTATGGCTACACCTTC. Amino acids: CASSVGAIPGNYGYTF.

This rearrangement joins TRBV7-9 to TRBJ2-5, with TRBD1 as a possible D gene (6 bases). Germline-derived CDR1 and CDR2 are SEHNR and FQNEAQ (reference sequence). This CDR3 region has 14 residues. Trimming removed 6 bases from V and 1 base from J, with 12 bases in between. The CDR3 DNA reads TGTGCCAGCAGACCGGACAGTCTCCAAGAGACCCAGTACTTC. This encodes CASRPDSLQETQYF. Complete variable domain (other parts from reference TRBV7-9 and TRBJ2-5): DTGVSQNPRHKITKRGQNVTFRCDPISEHNRLYWYRQTLGQGPEFLTYFQNEAQLEKSRLLSDRFSAERPKGSFSTLEIQRTEQGDSAMYLCASRPDSLQETQYFGPGTRLLVL.

The gene calls are TRBV5-1 and TRBJ2-1, with a tentative D call TRBD2 (6 bases). Germline V gene lookup returns CDR1 SGHRS and CDR2 YFSETQ. The CDR3 is 16 amino acids. Trimming cost V 0 bases and J 2 bases, with 12 bases left between them. CDR3 bases: TGCGCCAGCAGCTTGGAGGTAGCGGTCCCCTACAATGAGCAGTTCTTC. This sequence encodes CASSLEVAVPYNEQFF.

The rearrangement uses TRBV4-2 and TRBJ1-2, with no clear D. The V end lost 1 base, the J end lost 10 bases, and 16 bases lay between the germline ends. This CDR3 is 14 amino acids long. Germline V CDR1 and CDR2: LGHNA, YNFKEQ. The DNA of the CDR3 is TGTGCCAGCAGCCAAGGCCTGGGGAGCCTCCCCTACACCTTC. It is translated as CASSQGLGSLPYTF.

The CDR3 loop is CASSSGQGSDTQYF. DNA for the CDR3: TGTGCCAGCAGCTCGGGACAGGGATCAGATACGCAGTATTTT. The chain is built from TRBV5-4 and TRBJ2-3, with 9 bases that match TRBD1. Trimming at V came to 3 bases and at J to 4 bases, leaving 3 bases not matched to a gene. The CDR3 runs 14 residues. Germline V gene lookup returns CDR1 SGHNT and CDR2 YYREEE (reference sequence).

The V and J genes are TRBV18 and TRBJ2-7, with D perhaps matching TRBD1 (6 bases). The V and J ends lost 6 bases and 0 bases respectively, with 21 bases between them. The germline V gene encodes CDR1 KGHSH and CDR2 LQKENI. This CDR3 region has 17 residues. The DNA for the CDR3 is TGTGCCAGCTCCCCGGGATTACAGGGCACTTACTCCTACGAGCAGTACTTC. Amino acids: CASSPGLQGTYSYEQYF.